This T cell receptor beta chain was identified during a study of cytomegalovirus exposure and HLA in healthy donors. Whole-study context: Within the Caucasian-associated ancestry cluster were 65% to 85% of the roughly 400 genotyped donors.

PCR amplification relied on 60 Vbeta primers (plus 13 Jbeta primers). Produced via immunoSEQ multiplex PCR; TCRdb's table is partial and in-frame only. Among over 100,000 clones, roughly 79% were seen once, and the ten largest hold 2.2%. Germline CDR1 is SGHNT and CDR2 is YYREEE (reference sequence). V lost 0 bases and J 0 bases, leaving 7 bases between the germline ends. There are 16 residues in the CDR3. The source is a woman younger than 45 in good health and CMV-seronegative. The chain uses TRBV5-4 and TRBJ2-6; no reliable D call. The sequenced material came from PBMCs. CDR3 sequence (DNA): TGTGCCAGCAGCTTGGTGCCCAGCTCTGGGGCCAACGTCCTGACTTTC. It yields the protein CASSLVPSSGANVLTF.